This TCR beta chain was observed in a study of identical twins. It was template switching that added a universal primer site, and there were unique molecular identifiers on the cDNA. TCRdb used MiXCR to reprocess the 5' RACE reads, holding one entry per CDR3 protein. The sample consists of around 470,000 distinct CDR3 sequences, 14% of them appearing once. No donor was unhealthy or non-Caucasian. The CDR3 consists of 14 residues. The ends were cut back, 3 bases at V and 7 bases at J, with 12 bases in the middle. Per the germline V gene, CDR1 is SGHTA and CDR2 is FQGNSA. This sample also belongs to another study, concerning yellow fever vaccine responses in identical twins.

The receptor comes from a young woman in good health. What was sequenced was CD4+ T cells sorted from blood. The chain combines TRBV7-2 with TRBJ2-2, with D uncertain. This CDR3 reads CASSFVNFGGELFF. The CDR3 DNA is TGTGCCAGCAGCTTCGTCAATTTTGGCGGGGAGCTGTTTTTT.